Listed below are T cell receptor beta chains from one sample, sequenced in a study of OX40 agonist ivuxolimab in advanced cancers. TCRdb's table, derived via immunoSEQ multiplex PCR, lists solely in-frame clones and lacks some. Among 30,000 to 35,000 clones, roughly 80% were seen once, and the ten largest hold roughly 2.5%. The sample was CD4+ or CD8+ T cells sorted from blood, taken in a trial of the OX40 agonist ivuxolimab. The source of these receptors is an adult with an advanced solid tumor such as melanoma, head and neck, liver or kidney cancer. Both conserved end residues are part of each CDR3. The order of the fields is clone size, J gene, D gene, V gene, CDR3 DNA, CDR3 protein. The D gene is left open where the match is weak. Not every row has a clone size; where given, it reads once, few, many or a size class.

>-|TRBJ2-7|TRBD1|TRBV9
TGTGCCAGCAGCGTAGGACAGGGGTTTTCCTACGAGCAGTACTTC
CASSVGQGFSYEQYF
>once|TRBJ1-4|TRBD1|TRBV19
TGTGCCAGTAGTGTACAGGGGTCTAATGAAAAACTGTTTTTT
CASSVQGSNEKLFF
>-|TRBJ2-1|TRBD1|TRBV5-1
TGCGCCAGCAGCCTCGACAGGGTTTATGGCGATGAGCAGTTCTTC
CASSLDRVYGDEQFF
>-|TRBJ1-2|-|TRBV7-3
TGTGCCAGCAGCGTGGGAGTGCTTCGGCGGAACTATGGCTACACCTTC
CASSVGVLRRNYGYTF
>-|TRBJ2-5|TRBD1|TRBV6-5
TGTGCCAGTCTCGACAGGGGGCGCGGAGAGACCCAGTACTTC
CASLDRGRGETQYF
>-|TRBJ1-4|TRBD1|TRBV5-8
TGTGCCAGCAGCTGGGGGGACAGGGGGCCTTATGGTGAAAAACTGTTTTTT
CASSWGDRGPYGEKLFF
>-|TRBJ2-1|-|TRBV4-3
TGCGCCAGCAGCCAAGCCTCCCTCTCCTACAATGAGCAGTTCTTC
CASSQASLSYNEQFF
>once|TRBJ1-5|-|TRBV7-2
TGTGCCAGCAGCTTAGACGGAGCCCAGCCCCAGCATTTT
CASSLDGAQPQHF
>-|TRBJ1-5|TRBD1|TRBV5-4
TGTGCCAGCAGCCAGGACAGGAGCAATCAGCCCCAGCATTTT
CASSQDRSNQPQHF
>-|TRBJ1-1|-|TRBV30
TGTGCCTGGAGTCCTGGGGTTCTGACTTTCTTT
CAWSPGVLTFF
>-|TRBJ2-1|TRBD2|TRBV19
TGTGCCAGTACCAACCCTGGGAGGGATGAGCAGTTCTTC
CASTNPGRDEQFF
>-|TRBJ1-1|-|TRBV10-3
TGTGCCATCAGTGGGGACTCAACCCCGCGAGCTTTCTTT
CAISGDSTPRAFF
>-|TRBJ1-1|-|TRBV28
TGTGCCAGCAGTTCCAGTCTTGAAGCTTTCTTT
CASSSSLEAFF
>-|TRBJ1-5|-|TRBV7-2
TGTGCCAGCAGCTCCCAAGGGGCAGGGAGAAATCAGCCCCAGCATTTT
CASSSQGAGRNQPQHF
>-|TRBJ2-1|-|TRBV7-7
TGTGCCAGCAGCCCGACAGGACGGGGTGAGCAGTTCTTC
CASSPTGRGEQFF
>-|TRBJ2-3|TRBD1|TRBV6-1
TGTGCCAGCAGTGGCCGGGACAGGGGCGCAGATACGCAGTATTTT
CASSGRDRGADTQYF
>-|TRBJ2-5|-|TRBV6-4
TGTGCCAGCAGTGACAGAGAGACCCAGTACTTC
CASSDRETQYF
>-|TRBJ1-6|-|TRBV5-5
TGTGCCAGCAGCTTGGTGAAGGGAAGCGAGAATTCACCCCTCCACTTT
CASSLVKGSENSPLHF
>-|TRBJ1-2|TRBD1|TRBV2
TGCGCCAGCAGCACAGGGGGAACTAACTATGGCTACACCTTC
CASSTGGTNYGYTF
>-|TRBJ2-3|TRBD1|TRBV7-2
TGTGCCAGCAGCGTAGACAGGGGGCAAGTTGGGCGGGATACGCAGTATTTT
CASSVDRGQVGRDTQYF
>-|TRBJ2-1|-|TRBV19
TGTGCCAGTAGTATGACAGGGACTGGCTACAATGAGCAGTTCTTC
CASSMTGTGYNEQFF
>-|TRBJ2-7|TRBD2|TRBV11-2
TGTGCCAGCAGCTTAGATAGCGGGAGCTTCTACGAGCAGTACTTC
CASSLDSGSFYEQYF
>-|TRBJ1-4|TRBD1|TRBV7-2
TGTGCCAGCAGCACCTCCGGGACAGGGGTTGAAAAACTGTTTTTT
CASSTSGTGVEKLFF
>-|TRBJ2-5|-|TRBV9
TGTGCCAGCAGCGTATACGGGTCGGAGACCCAGTACTTC
CASSVYGSETQYF
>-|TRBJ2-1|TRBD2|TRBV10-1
TGCGCCAGCAGTGAGCCCGGCGAGGCTAGCGGGCACAATGAGCAGTTCTTC
CASSEPGEASGHNEQFF
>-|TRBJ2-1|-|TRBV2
TGTGCCAGCAGTTTCCCAGGGGCCACGGACAATGAGCAGTTCTTC
CASSFPGATDNEQFF
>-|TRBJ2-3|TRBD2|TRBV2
TGTGCCAGCGAACTAGCGGGGATCGGCACAGATACGCAGTATTTT
CASELAGIGTDTQYF
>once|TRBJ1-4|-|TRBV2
TGTGCCAGCAGTGTTAGGGCACCCCGCAATGAAAAACTGTTTTTT
CASSVRAPRNEKLFF
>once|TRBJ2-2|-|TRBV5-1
TGCGCCAGCAGCTTGGTGGGAAAGTTCACCGGGGAGCTGTTTTTT
CASSLVGKFTGELFF
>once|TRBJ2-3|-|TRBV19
TGTGCCAGTAGTACAGGGCGTGCGGGTACGCAGTATTTT
CASSTGRAGTQYF
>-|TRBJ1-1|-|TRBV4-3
TGCGCCAGCAGCCAAGTAGAGGTTGGTAACACTGAAGCTTTCTTT
CASSQVEVGNTEAFF
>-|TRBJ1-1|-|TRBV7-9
TGTGCCAGCAGCCCCGGGACGTTCGAAGCTTTCTTT
CASSPGTFEAFF
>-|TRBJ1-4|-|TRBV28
TGTGCCAGCAGTCCGGGACACAGCGGGAGCGAAAAACTGTTTTTT
CASSPGHSGSEKLFF
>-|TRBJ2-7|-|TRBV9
TGTGCCAGCAGCGTAGTCGACGGGGGCACCTACGAGCAGTACTTC
CASSVVDGGTYEQYF
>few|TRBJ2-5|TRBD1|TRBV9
TGTGCCAGCAGCATCCGGACAGGGGTAGAGACCCAGTACTTC
CASSIRTGVETQYF
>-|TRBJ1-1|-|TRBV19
TGTGCCAGTAGTCCCCAGGGGAACACTGAAGCTTTCTTT
CASSPQGNTEAFF
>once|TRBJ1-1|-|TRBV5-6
TGTGCCAGCAGCTCGTTAGGCTCTGAAGCTTTCTTT
CASSSLGSEAFF
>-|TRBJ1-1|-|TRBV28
TGTGCCAGCAGCCCCCCCGACCGCTGGGAGACTGAAGCTTTCTTT
CASSPPDRWETEAFF
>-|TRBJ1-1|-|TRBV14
TGTGCCAGCATCCCCCTCGGAGGATTGAACACTGAAGCTTTCTTT
CASIPLGGLNTEAFF